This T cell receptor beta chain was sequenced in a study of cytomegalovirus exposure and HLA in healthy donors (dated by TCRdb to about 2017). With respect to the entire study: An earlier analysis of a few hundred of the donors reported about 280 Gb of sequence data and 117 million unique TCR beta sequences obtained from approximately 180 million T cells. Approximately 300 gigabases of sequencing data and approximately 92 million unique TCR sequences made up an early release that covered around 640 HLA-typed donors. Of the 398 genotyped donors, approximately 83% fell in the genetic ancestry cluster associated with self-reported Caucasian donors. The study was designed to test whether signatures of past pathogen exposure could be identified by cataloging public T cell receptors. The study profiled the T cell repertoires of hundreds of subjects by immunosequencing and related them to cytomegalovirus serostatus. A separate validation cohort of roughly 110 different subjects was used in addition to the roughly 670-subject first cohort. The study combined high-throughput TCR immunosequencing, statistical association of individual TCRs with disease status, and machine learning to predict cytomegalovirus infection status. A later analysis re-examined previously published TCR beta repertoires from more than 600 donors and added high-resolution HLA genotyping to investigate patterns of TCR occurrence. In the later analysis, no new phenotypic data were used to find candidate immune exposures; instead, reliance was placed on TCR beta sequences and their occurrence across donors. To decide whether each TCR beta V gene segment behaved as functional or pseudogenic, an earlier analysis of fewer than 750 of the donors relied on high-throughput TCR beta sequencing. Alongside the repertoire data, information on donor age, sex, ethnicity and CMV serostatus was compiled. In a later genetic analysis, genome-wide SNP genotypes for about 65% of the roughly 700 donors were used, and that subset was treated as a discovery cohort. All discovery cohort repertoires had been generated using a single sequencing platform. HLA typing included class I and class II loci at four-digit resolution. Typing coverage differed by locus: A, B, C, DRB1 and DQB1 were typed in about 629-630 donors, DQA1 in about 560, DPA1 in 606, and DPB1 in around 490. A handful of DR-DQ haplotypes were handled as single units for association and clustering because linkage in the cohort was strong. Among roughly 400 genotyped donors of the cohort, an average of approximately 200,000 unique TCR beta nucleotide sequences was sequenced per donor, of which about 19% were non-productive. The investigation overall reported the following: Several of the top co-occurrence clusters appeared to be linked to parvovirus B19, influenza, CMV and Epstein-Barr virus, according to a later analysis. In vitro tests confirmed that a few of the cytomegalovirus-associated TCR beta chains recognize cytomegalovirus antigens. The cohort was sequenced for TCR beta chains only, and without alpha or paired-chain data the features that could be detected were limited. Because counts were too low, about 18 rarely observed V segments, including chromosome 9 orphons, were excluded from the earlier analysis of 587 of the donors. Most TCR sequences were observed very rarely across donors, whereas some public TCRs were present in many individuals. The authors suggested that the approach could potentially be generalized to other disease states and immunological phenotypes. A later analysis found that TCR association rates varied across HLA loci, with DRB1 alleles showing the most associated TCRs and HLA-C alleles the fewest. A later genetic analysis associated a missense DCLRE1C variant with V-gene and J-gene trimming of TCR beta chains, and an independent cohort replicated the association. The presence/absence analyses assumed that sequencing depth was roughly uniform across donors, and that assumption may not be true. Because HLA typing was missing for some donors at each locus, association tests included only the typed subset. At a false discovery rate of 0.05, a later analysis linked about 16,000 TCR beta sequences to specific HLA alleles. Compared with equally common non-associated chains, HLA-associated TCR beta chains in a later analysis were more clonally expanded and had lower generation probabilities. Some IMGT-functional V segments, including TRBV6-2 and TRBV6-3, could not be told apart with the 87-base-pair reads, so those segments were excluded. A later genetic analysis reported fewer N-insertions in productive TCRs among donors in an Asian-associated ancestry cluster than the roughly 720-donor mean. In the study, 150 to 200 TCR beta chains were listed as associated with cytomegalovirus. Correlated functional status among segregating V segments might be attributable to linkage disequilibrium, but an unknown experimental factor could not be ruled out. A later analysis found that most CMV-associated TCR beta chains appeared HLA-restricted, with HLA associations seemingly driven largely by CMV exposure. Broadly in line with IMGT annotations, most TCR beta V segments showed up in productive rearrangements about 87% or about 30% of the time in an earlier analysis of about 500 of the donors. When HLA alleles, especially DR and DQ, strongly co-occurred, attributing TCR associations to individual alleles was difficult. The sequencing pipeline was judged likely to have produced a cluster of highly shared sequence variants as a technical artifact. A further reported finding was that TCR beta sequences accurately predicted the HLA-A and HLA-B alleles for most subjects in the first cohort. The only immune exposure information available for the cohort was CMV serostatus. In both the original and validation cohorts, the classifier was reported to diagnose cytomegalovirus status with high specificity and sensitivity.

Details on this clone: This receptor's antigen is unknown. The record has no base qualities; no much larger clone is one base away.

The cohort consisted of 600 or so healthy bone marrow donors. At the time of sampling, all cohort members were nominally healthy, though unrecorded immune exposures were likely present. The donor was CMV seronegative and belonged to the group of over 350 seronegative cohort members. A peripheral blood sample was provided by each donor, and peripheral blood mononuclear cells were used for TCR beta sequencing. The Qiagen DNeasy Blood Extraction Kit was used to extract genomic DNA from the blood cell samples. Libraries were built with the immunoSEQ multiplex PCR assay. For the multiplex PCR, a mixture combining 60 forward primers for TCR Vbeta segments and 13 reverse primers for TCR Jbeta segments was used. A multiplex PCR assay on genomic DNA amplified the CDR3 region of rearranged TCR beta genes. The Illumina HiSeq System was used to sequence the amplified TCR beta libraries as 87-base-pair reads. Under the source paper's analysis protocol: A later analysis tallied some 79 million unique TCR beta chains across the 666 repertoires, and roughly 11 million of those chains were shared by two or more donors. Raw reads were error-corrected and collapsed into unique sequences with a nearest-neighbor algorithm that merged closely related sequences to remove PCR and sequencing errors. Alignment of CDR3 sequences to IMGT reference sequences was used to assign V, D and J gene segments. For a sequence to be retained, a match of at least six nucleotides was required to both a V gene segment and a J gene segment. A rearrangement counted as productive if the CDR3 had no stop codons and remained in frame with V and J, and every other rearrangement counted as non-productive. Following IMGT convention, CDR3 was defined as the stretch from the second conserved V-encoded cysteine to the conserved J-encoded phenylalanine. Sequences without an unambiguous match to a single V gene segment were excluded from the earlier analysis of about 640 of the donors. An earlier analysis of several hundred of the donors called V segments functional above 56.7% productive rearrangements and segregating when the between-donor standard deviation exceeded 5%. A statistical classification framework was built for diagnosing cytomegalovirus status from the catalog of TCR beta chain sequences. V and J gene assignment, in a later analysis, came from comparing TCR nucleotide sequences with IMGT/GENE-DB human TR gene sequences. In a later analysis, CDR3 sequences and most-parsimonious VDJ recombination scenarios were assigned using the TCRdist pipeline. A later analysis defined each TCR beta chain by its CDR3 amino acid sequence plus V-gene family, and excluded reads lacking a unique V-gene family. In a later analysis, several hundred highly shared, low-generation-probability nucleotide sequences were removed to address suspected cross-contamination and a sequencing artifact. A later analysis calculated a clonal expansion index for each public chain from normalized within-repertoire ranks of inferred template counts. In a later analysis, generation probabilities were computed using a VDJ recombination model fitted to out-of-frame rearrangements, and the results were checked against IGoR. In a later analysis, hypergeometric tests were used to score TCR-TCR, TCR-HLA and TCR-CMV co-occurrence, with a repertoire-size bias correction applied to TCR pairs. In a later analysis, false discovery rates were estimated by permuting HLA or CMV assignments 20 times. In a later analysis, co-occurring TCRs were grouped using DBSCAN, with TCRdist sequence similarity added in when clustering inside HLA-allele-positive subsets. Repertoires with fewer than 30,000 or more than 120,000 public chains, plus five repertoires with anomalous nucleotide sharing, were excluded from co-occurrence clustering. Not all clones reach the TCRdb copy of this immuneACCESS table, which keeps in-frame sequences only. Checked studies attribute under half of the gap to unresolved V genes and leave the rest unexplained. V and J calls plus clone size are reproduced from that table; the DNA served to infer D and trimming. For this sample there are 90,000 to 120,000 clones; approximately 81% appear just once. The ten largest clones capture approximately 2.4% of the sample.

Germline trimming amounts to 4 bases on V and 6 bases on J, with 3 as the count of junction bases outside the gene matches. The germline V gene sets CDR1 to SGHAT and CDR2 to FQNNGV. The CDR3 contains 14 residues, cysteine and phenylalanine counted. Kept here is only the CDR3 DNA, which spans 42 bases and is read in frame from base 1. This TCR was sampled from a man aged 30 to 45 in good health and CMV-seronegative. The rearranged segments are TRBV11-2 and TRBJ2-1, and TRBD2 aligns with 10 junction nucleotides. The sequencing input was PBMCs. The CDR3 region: CASSWGTSANEQFF. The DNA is TGTGCCAGCAGCTGGGGGACTAGCGCCAATGAGCAGTTCTTC.